This T cell receptor (beta chain) is drawn from a study of CD8 T cells in ankylosing spondylitis. Study observations and caveats: Significant enrichment of disease-linked clones was reported in matched ankylosing spondylitis synovial fluid. Several highly homologous variants made up a TCR beta motif, and this motif appeared characteristic of ankylosing spondylitis blood.

Preparation of TCR beta libraries was done by quantitative 5'-RACE with molecular barcodes. In TCRdb, the 5' RACE reads were re-called with MiXCR into one record per CDR3 protein. The sample consists of 500,000 to 550,000 distinct CDR3 sequences, approximately 11% of them appearing once. A word on this clonotype: Its antigen is as yet unknown.

Germline V gene sequence: CDR1 MGHDK, CDR2 SYGVNS. The CDR3 consists of 14 residues. Trimming stripped 0 bases from V and 4 bases from J, with 9 bases between. The sequencing sample was made of blood, either unsorted or a sorted T cell fraction (not recorded which). This clonotype was obtained from a male donor with ankylosing spondylitis. V gene TRBV25-1 combines with J gene TRBJ1-2; no definite D call. CDR3 DNA: TGTGCCAGCAGTGAATATACCGGGCCCTATGGCTACACCTTC. Translating it yields CASSEYTGPYGYTF.